This T cell receptor (beta chain) was obtained from a study of identical twins. Study-wide points: Models came in too low on out-of-frame TCR alpha sharing in monozygotic twins.

This CDR3 comprises 11 residues. CDR1 is MNHEY and CDR2 is SVGEGT in the germline V gene. Trimming pared 5 bases from V and 6 bases from J, leaving 8 bases between. Each donor (without exception) was a healthy Caucasian. TCRdb re-analysed the 5' RACE reads in MiXCR, keeping a single row per CDR3 protein. The sample carries 420,000 or so distinct CDR3 sequences, under 20% recorded once. This clonotype was observed many times. The target antigen is unknown. This rearrangement joins TRBV6-2 or TRBV6-3 to TRBJ2-7; D remains unclear. The source of this sequence is a man aged 45-60 years in good health. Source material: naive T cells sorted from blood. In DNA form, the CDR3 reads TGTGCCAGCAGTGCCTCGATCGAGCAGTACTTC. Translation: CASSASIEQYF.